Below, 21 T cell receptor beta chains from the same sample are listed, as sequenced in a study of Graves' ophthalmopathy and Graves' hyperthyroidism. RNA transcripts served as template for amplifying TCR beta CDR3 sequences. Amplification began with first-round RT-PCR using HTBI primers, then second-round multiplex PCR was performed. In TCRdb, the multiplex PCR reads were re-called with MiXCR into one record per CDR3 protein. The profile shows about 660,000 distinct CDR3 sequences, roughly 41% of them singletons. The material sequenced was peripheral blood. The receptor source for this set is an adult man with Graves' ophthalmopathy.

This clonotype was detected many times. V is TRBV10-3 and J is TRBJ2-7, with no clear D. V lost 3 bases, J lost 5 bases, and 11 bases lay in between. CDR1 and CDR2 (germline): ENHRY, SYGVKD. This CDR3 has 13 amino acids. CDR3 sequence reads: CAISDSGVDEQYF. The CDR3 DNA reads as TGTGCCATCAGTGATAGTGGGGTGGACGAGCAGTACTTC.

This chain links TRBV7-2 with TRBJ2-2; perhaps TRBD1 as D (5 bases). Germline CDR1 and CDR2: SGHTA and FQGNSA. V was clipped by 5 bases and J by 4 bases, with 17 bases between them. The CDR3 contains 16 residues. The CDR3 nucleotides read TGTGCCAGCAGCCCCCTGGGGCGGACGGCCACCGGGGAGCTGTTTTTT. It specifies CASSPLGRTATGELFF.

Comments on this clonotype: At one end, the junction sequence differs from germline, possibly due to a read error. The chain has TRBV10-2 and TRBJ2-2; 7 positions match TRBD2. Per the germline V gene, CDR1 is WSHSY and CDR2 is SAAADI. The CDR3 is 15 residues long. CDR3 DNA: TGTGCCAGCAGTGGGGGGGGGACGAACACCGGGGAGCTGTTTTTT. Its translation: CASSGGGTNTGELFF.

This clonotype was seen more than once but under ten times. The chain couples TRBV5-5 to TRBJ2-7; tentatively, D is TRBD2 (5 bases). The CDR3 sequence is 14 residues long. Germline V lookup: CDR1 SGHKS, CDR2 YYEKEE (reference sequence). Trimming shortened V by 0 bases and J by 3 bases, and 10 bases separated the two germline ends. This CDR3 reads CASSLGIRGYEQYF. CDR3 nucleotide sequence: TGTGCCAGCAGCTTGGGTATTCGGGGCTACGAGCAGTACTTC.

A word on this clonotype: Given a much more abundant clone one base away, this may be a read error. The V gene is TRBV2, the J gene TRBJ1-4, with TRBD1 matching 7 bases. From germline, CDR1 is SNHLY and CDR2 FYNNEI. The CDR3 loop spans 14 amino acids. CDR3 coding DNA: TGTGCCAGCAGTTTGACAGGGTTTAATGAAAAACTGCTTTTT. As protein: CASSLTGFNEKLLF.

Many counts were recorded for this clonotype. V and J are TRBV7-9 and TRBJ2-2; 9 positions match TRBD1. The V gene end was trimmed by 5 bases and the J gene end by 2 bases; junction bases not matched to a gene: 6. Looked up from germline, CDR1 is SEHNR and CDR2 is FQNEAQ (reference sequence). The CDR3 has 16 amino acids. The CDR3 is CASSTGQGGNTGELFF. CDR3 sequence (DNA): TGTGCCAGCAGCACGGGACAGGGTGGAAACACCGGGGAGCTGTTTTTT.

Details on this clonotype: A read error may be the cause here, since a much bigger clone is one base away. The V and J genes are TRBV15 and TRBJ2-3; 8 bases match TRBD2. The CDR3 length is 16 residues. Germline CDR1 and CDR2: LNHNV and YYDKDF (reference sequence). CDR3 sequence (DNA): TGTGCCATCAGCAGAGCGGGGACTAGGTGGGCAGATACGCAGTATTTT. Protein product: CAISRAGTRWADTQYF.

The V call is TRBV7-9, the J call TRBJ2-5, with TRBD2 matching over 9 bases. The DNA matches TRBJ2-1 better at its end, which makes the J call doubtful. Germline CDR1 SEHNR, CDR2 FQNEAQ (reference sequence). The CDR3 contains 17 residues. CDR3 residues: CASSLAGTSGLYNEQFF. The CDR3 DNA follows: TGTGCCAGCAGCTTAGCCGGTACTAGCGGGTTATACAATGAGCAGTTCTTC.

Comments on this clonotype: The junction and the germline gene differ at one end; a read error may be behind it. The chain combines TRBV11-2 with TRBJ2-6; D possibly corresponds to TRBD1 (5 bases). The CDR3 consists of 12 residues. Germline CDR1 reads SGHAT; CDR2 reads FQNNGV. CDR3 residues: CASSLAGYTEAF. In nucleotides, the CDR3 is TGTGCCAGCAGCTTAGCAGGGTACACTGAAGCTTTC.

This chain uses TRBV7-9 with TRBJ2-2; TRBD2 matches at 14 bases. J gave up 4 bases and V 5 bases, and 3 bases lay outside the gene matches. This CDR3 is 16 amino acids long. The germline CDR1 and CDR2 sequences are SEHNR and FQNEAQ (reference sequence). In nucleotides, the CDR3 is TGTGCCAGCAGCCGTGGGACTAGCGGGAGCACCGGGGAGCTGTTTTTT. It is translated as CASSRGTSGSTGELFF. Using reference TRBV7-9 and TRBJ2-2 for the parts outside the CDR3, the full variable domain is DTGVSQNPRHKITKRGQNVTFRCDPISEHNRLYWYRQTLGQGPEFLTYFQNEAQLEKSRLLSDRFSAERPKGSFSTLEIQRTEQGDSAMYLCASSRGTSGSTGELFFGEGSRLTVL.

The rearrangement links TRBV12-3 or TRBV12-4 to TRBJ1-2; TRBD1 matches 9 bases. The CDR3 sequence is 15 residues long. Unmatched junction bases numbered 6, after V lost 4 bases and J lost 3 bases. DNA for the CDR3: TGTGCCAGCAGTTCCGGGACAGGGCGCGACTATGGCTACACCTTC. It encodes CASSSGTGRDYGYTF.

In its sample, this clonotype was seen a few times. V and J are TRBV7-2 and TRBJ2-3; D is unclear. The germline V gene encodes CDR1 SGHTA and CDR2 FQGNSA. This CDR3 spans 13 amino acids. V was trimmed by 5 bases and J by 6 bases, leaving 12 bases between them. CDR3 residues: CASSPGSTDTQYF. CDR3 in DNA: TGTGCCAGCAGCCCCGGGTCCACCGATACGCAGTATTTT.

This clonotype was detected many times. This chain connects TRBV19 to TRBJ1-2; D not certain. Germline V gene data show CDR1 as LNHDA and CDR2 as SQIVND (reference sequence). Trimming pared 3 bases from V and 7 bases from J, leaving 6 bases between. This CDR3 spans 11 amino acids. Here the CDR3 DNA reads TGTGCCAGTAGTATCGCTACTGGCTACACCTTC. This encodes CASSIATGYTF. The full variable domain, in which reference TRBV19 and TRBJ1-2 provide the parts outside the CDR3, is DGGITQSPKYLFRKEGQNVTLSCEQNLNHDAMYWYRQDPGQGLRLIYYSQIVNDFQKGDIAEGYSVSREKKESFPLTVTSAQKNPTAFYLCASSIATGYTFGSGTRLTVV.

In its sample, this clonotype was seen a few times. The gene calls are TRBV9 and TRBJ2-7, with TRBD2 matching 8 bases. The CDR3 has 15 amino acids. V trimming: 5 bases; J trimming: 0 bases; junction bases outside the gene matches: 7. Germline CDR1 SGDLS, CDR2 YYNGEE. The CDR3 here is CASSLQAGASYEQYF. In DNA, the CDR3 is TGTGCCAGCAGTCTCCAAGCGGGAGCCTCCTACGAGCAGTACTTC.

V and J are TRBV7-3 and TRBJ2-3; 8 nucleotides line up with TRBD2. The CDR3 has 14 amino acids. The germline V gene has CDR1 SGHTA and CDR2 FQGTGA. Trimming cost V 4 bases and J 5 bases; bases outside gene matches: 5. The CDR3 is CASSSDRGGDTQYF. The CDR3 DNA reads TGTGCCAGCAGCTCCGATCGGGGGGGAGATACGCAGTATTTT.

The chain uses TRBV12-3 or TRBV12-4 and TRBJ2-2; perhaps TRBD2 as D (5 bases). This CDR3 comprises 13 residues. The germline V and J ends were trimmed by 7 bases and 5 bases, with 11 bases remaining between them. Here the CDR3 DNA reads TGTGCCAGCACCCTATTAGCGACCGGGGAGCTGTTTTTT. As protein: CASTLLATGELFF.

This chain joins TRBV6-5 and TRBJ2-7; TRBD1 aligns across 8 bases. The DNA end favors TRBJ2-1, so the J call may be wrong. The CDR3 totals 16 residues. The germline V gene encodes CDR1 MNHEY and CDR2 SVGAGI. CDR3 sequence (DNA): TGTGCCAGCAGAACAGGAGGGACAGGCCACTACAATGAGCAGTTCTTC. This translates into CASRTGGTGHYNEQFF.

Notes on this clonotype: The junction differs from germline at one of its ends, possibly a read error. The chain employs TRBV2 and TRBJ2-5; 7 nucleotides align to TRBD1. The CDR3 extends over 15 amino acids. Germline values: CDR1 SNHLY, CDR2 FYNNEI. CDR3 amino acids: CASSLATGSGETQNF. The CDR3 nucleotides read TGTGCCAGCAGCTTGGCGACAGGGTCTGGAGAGACCCAGAACTTC.

In its sample, this clonotype was seen many times. V is TRBV9 and J is TRBJ1-1, with 7 bases matching TRBD1. This CDR3 comprises 14 residues. V lost 3 bases, J lost 1 base, and 3 bases stayed unmatched. The germline CDR1 and CDR2 sequences are SGDLS and YYNGEE. As DNA, the CDR3 is TGTGCCAGCAGCGCGGACAGGAGGAACACTGAAGCTTTCTTT. Translation: CASSADRRNTEAFF.

The chain is built from TRBV11-2 and TRBJ1-2, with 7 bases identical to TRBD1. The junction had 7 bases not matched to a gene; V was cut back by 5 bases and J by 4 bases. The germline CDR1 and CDR2 sequences are SGHAT and FQNNGV. The CDR3 spans 14 residues. The CDR3 sequence is CASSSQGEGYGYTF. In DNA form, the CDR3 reads TGTGCCAGCAGCAGCCAGGGGGAGGGCTATGGCTACACCTTC.

The V gene is TRBV20-1, the J gene TRBJ2-7, with D possibly being TRBD2 (6 bases). V gave up 0 bases and J gave up 6 bases, with 12 bases separating them. Germline V lookup: CDR1 DFQATT, CDR2 SNEGSKA (reference sequence). The CDR3 totals 13 residues. CDR3 region: CSARDSTSSEQYF. The CDR3 DNA reads as TGCAGTGCTAGAGATTCCACTAGCTCCGAGCAGTACTTC.